This TCR beta chain was found in a study of spatial heterogeneity in lung cancer. Study background: Alpha-chain sequences were detected in numbers that were consistently lower than beta-chain sequences.

Time point defined: sample taken at primary tumor resection. Sequencing of whole RNA from tumor, nontumor lung or frozen PBMC involved no sorting. The donors, 70 to 80 patients with untreated early-stage non-small cell lung cancer, provided the samples. The study's findings and limits: There were more appearances of ubiquitous expanded tumor TCRs in blood at resection than at follow-up.

As concerns this clonotype: Its matching antigen is unknown.

TCRdb independently ran MiXCR on the 5' RACE reads; one entry per CDR3 protein. Of tens of thousands of distinct CDR3 sequences listed, 15% to 25% are singletons. Trimming shortened V by 1 base and J by 2 bases, and 6 bases separated the two germline ends. CDR3 size: 13 residues. The germline CDR1 and CDR2 sequences are LGHNA and YNFKEQ. This TCR came from a male donor with early-stage non-small cell lung cancer. V gene TRBV4-2 combines with J gene TRBJ2-7; D possibly matches TRBD1 or TRBD2 (5 bases each). This specimen consisted of PBMCs, obtained at surgery. The CDR3 loop reads CASSQGGTYEQYF. The CDR3 DNA reads TGTGCCAGCAGCCAAGGGGGGACCTACGAGCAGTACTTC.